A selection of T cell receptor beta chains follows, all from one sample in a study of T cell changes during pregnancy in multiple sclerosis. Sequenced by immunoSEQ multiplex PCR; TCRdb stores in-frame clones only, minus some. The sample has just under 40,000 clones; about nine tenths are singletons. Sequenced here: CD4+ T cells from peripheral blood mononuclear cells, sampled in the first trimester of pregnancy. Source of these receptors: a female donor in good health, enrolled as a control in a pregnancy study. Both conserved end residues are part of each CDR3. The D gene is left open where the match is weak. The size entry is marked missing in some rows and otherwise reads once, few, many or a size class.

d_call j_call clone_size v_call cdr3_nt cdr3_aa
TRBD1 TRBJ1-4 - TRBV4-1 TGCGCCAGCAGCCTCGGACAGGGGAGTGAAAAACTGTTTTTT CASSLGQGSEKLFF
TRBD2 TRBJ2-5 few TRBV7-2 TGTGCCAGCAGCCGGGGGGTAGAGACCCAGTACTTC CASSRGVETQYF
- TRBJ1-1 - TRBV4-3 TGCGCCAGCAGCCGAGACAGTCTCCCTGTTGGTGGAGCTTTCTTT CASSRDSLPVGGAFF
TRBD1 TRBJ2-7 - TRBV27 TGTGCCAGCAGTTTGCCGGACAGGGGTAGGTCCTACGAGCAGTACTTC CASSLPDRGRSYEQYF
TRBD1 TRBJ2-2 - TRBV6-5 TGTGCCAGCAGGACAGGGTCGTTCAACACCGGGGAGCTGTTTTTT CASRTGSFNTGELFF
TRBD1 TRBJ1-6 - TRBV9 TGTGCCAGCAGCACCGGGACAGGGGGCGGTTCACCCCTCCACTTT CASSTGTGGGSPLHF
- TRBJ1-1 - TRBV9 TGTGCCAGCAGCGCCCGGAGCGACACTGAAGCTTTCTTT CASSARSDTEAFF
- TRBJ1-1 few TRBV18 TGTGCCAGCTCACCAAGTGAGAGCCGTGGAGCTTTCTTT CASSPSESRGAFF
- TRBJ1-1 - TRBV10-3 TGTGCCATCAGTTACGACAGTAACACTGAAGCTTTCTTT CAISYDSNTEAFF
- TRBJ1-6 - TRBV6-4 TGTGCCAGCAGTGACTCGAGGGTCAGGCCGCCTCTAGGGTCACCCCTCCACTTT CASSDSRVRPPLGSPLHF
- TRBJ1-2 - TRBV19 TGTGCCAGTAGTCCCCGACTTAGCATTAACTATGGCTACACCTTC CASSPRLSINYGYTF
TRBD1 TRBJ1-1 once TRBV6-6 TGTGCCAGCAGTTCCCTGGGACAGGGGAACACTGAAGCTTTCTTT CASSSLGQGNTEAFF
TRBD2 TRBJ2-5 - TRBV11-2 TGTGCCAGCACCGAGCGGGGGGGTCGGTACCAAGAGACCCAGTACTTC CASTERGGRYQETQYF
TRBD1 TRBJ2-5 - TRBV4-2 TGTGCCAGCAGCGTTAGACAGGGGAGTTTCCAAGAGACCCAGTACTTC CASSVRQGSFQETQYF
- TRBJ1-5 few TRBV5-6 TGTGCAGCACCCAGGGAATCTAGCAATCAGCCCCAGCATTTT CAAPRESSNQPQHF
- TRBJ2-5 - TRBV5-6 TGTGCCAGCAGCTTTAGGGGGGAGACCCAGTACTTC CASSFRGETQYF
- TRBJ2-7 - TRBV7-2 TGTGCCAGCAGTCCACAGGGTCTCGAGTCCTACGAGCAGTACTTC CASSPQGLESYEQYF
- TRBJ1-4 once TRBV18 TGTGCCAGCTCACCACCGACCACAGGCAGGGGAAAACTGTTTTTT CASSPPTTGRGKLFF
- TRBJ2-4 - TRBV10-3 TGTGCCATCAGTGAGTCAGCAGGGCAGGACATTCAGTACTTC CAISESAGQDIQYF
- TRBJ2-3 - TRBV18 TGTGCCAGCTCTCCGACAAGGGGGATAGCAGATACGCAGTATTTT CASSPTRGIADTQYF
TRBD2 TRBJ2-7 - TRBV6-6 TGTGCCAGCAGTCCCAAACTAGCGGGGTCCTACGAGCAGTACTTC CASSPKLAGSYEQYF
TRBD1 TRBJ1-6 - TRBV5-6 TGTGCCAGCAGCTTGAATCCCCGGACAGGGGTCAATTCACCCCTCCACTTT CASSLNPRTGVNSPLHF
- TRBJ1-1 - TRBV6-5 TGTGCCATGGGAGCAGGTGGCGAAGCTTTCTTT CAMGAGGEAFF
TRBD1 TRBJ1-6 - TRBV7-9 TGTGCCAGCAGACCTAGGGACAGCTCCTATAATTCACCCCTCCACTTT CASRPRDSSYNSPLHF
- TRBJ2-7 - TRBV13 TGTGCCAGTTCCCTGAGCCCATTCTCCTACGAGCAGTACTTC CASSLSPFSYEQYF
- TRBJ2-5 - TRBV6-5 TGTGCCAGCAGTTACTCGAGGGGGGGCGGGGAGACCCAGTACTTC CASSYSRGGGETQYF
- TRBJ1-5 - TRBV7-2 TGTGCCAGCAGCTTAGGTCCGGGGCCCCAGCATTTT CASSLGPGPQHF
- TRBJ2-7 - TRBV5-4 TGTGCCAGCAGCCTACGGAGGGAGCAGTACTTC CASSLRREQYF
- TRBJ1-2 few TRBV5-1 TGCGCCAGCAGCTTGTCCGGGAATGGCTACACCTTC CASSLSGNGYTF
- TRBJ2-6 - TRBV4-2 TGTGCCAGCAGGCCCGAAGGAGTCTCTGGGGCCAACGTCCTGACTTTC CASRPEGVSGANVLTF
- TRBJ1-6 - TRBV11-2 TGTGCCAGCAGCCCGGGCTCGGGGATATCACCCCTCCACTTT CASSPGSGISPLHF